This T cell receptor beta chain comes out of a study of T-cell reconstitution after alpha-beta-depleted transplantation in children. Preparation of the TCRbeta library used unique molecular identifiers. TCRdb passed the PCR reads through MiXCR, listing each CDR3 protein once. The sample gives fewer than 700,000 distinct CDR3 sequences, about an eighth of which show up once; 2.2% is in the top ten. Study conclusions and caveats: There were some patients whose high TCRbeta diversity at day 60 came from surviving recipient T cells and thymic progenitors. At one year after transplant, newly produced T cells mostly accounted for T-cell counts and diversity. Expanded clones from the graft, numbering several hundred, reportedly supplied alpha-beta T cells about two months after transplant.

This clonotype has more than one count but fewer than ten. Its antigen remains unidentified. This specimen consisted of PBMCs, mostly from graft donor cells, obtained 360 days after TCRalphabeta/CD19-depleted stem cell transplant. The clonotype was recovered from a male patient younger than 18 who had a stem cell transplant for acute myeloid leukemia, so the T cells may come from the graft donor.

The CDR3 reads CASSPFHSPSYEQYF. Here the CDR3 DNA reads TGTGCCAGCAGCCCGTTCCACTCTCCCTCCTACGAGCAGTACTTC. V usage is TRBV7-6 and J usage is TRBJ2-7, with D uncertain. Trimming cost V 5 bases and J 0 bases, with 14 bases left between them. This CDR3 has 15 amino acids. The germline V gene has CDR1 SGHVS and CDR2 FNYEAQ.